A single sample gave rise to the 29 T cell receptor beta chains below, sequenced in a study of T cell changes during pregnancy in multiple sclerosis. Method: immunoSEQ multiplex PCR; TCRdb's copy keeps in-frame clones and lacks some. The sample includes about 50,000 clones, roughly 94% of them seen just once. Sequences were derived from CD4+ T cells from peripheral blood mononuclear cells, sampled in the third trimester of pregnancy. The receptor set was obtained from a female donor with multiple sclerosis, enrolled in a pregnancy study.

This chain joins TRBV4-3 and TRBJ2-7, with D unclear. This CDR3 has 15 amino acids. Trimming removed 0 bases at V and 3 bases at J, with 12 bases between. The germline V gene has CDR1 LGHNA and CDR2 YSLEER. The CDR3 bases are TGCGCCAGCAGCCAAGAAGCGATACCTCTCTACGAGCAGTACTTC. It is translated as CASSQEAIPLYEQYF.

This CDR3 reads CAWQHRDTQYF. As DNA, the CDR3 is TGTGCCTGGCAACATCGTGATACGCAGTATTTT. The chain joins TRBV30 to TRBJ2-3; D remains ambiguous. The V and J ends lost 5 bases and 6 bases respectively, with 9 bases between them. The germline gives CDR1 GTSNPN, CDR2 SVGIG (reference sequence). The CDR3 sequence is 11 residues long. Using reference TRBV30 and TRBJ2-3 for the parts outside the CDR3, the full variable domain is SQTIHQWPATLVQPVGSPLSLECTVEGTSNPNLYWYRQAAGRGLQLLFYSVGIGQISSEVPQNLSASRPQDRQFILSSKKLLLSDSGFYLCAWQHRDTQYFGPGTRLTVL.

The chain employs TRBV7-2 and TRBJ1-1; 8 bases match TRBD1. The CDR3 length is 16 residues. Germline assignment: CDR1 SGHTA and CDR2 FQGNSA. V lost 0 bases and J lost 4; bases outside the gene matches: 7. The CDR3 DNA reads as TGTGCCAGCAGCTTAGCAGGACAGGGAGGGAGCACTGAAGCTTTCTTT. This codes for CASSLAGQGGSTEAFF.

The chain uses TRBV9 and TRBJ2-7; 12 bases fit TRBD1. The CDR3 is made up of 15 amino acids. The J segment lost 7 bases and the V segment lost 2 bases, leaving 7 bases of the junction unmatched. Germline V lookup: CDR1 SGDLS, CDR2 YYNGEE. The CDR3 here is CASSVSGQGALEQYF. As DNA, the CDR3 is TGTGCCAGCAGCGTCTCGGGACAGGGGGCGTTAGAGCAGTACTTC.

This clone has only a few counts. The V and J genes are TRBV7-2 and TRBJ2-1; possibly TRBD2 for D (5 bases). Germline lookup yields CDR1 SGHTA and CDR2 FQGNSA. V dropped 6 bases and J dropped 4 bases, with 22 bases sitting between them. The CDR3 totals 17 residues. The CDR3 spells CASRGLLDPLHYNEQFF. The CDR3 coding sequence is TGTGCCAGCAGGGGCCTACTAGACCCTTTACATTACAATGAGCAGTTCTTC. The whole variable domain, remainder taken from reference TRBV7-2 and TRBJ2-1, is GAGVSQSPSNKVTEKGKDVELRCDPISGHTALYWYRQSLGQGLEFLIYFQGNSAPDKSGLPSDRFSAERTGGSVSTLTIQRTQQEDSAVYLCASRGLLDPLHYNEQFFGPGTRLTVL.

This rearrangement joins TRBV2 to TRBJ2-3; D is possibly TRBD2 (6 bases). V was pared by 4 bases and J by 7 bases, with 12 bases between. This CDR3 contains 13 residues. CDR1 and CDR2 (germline): SNHLY, FYNNEI. CDR3 residues: CASSVLTSNTQYF. The DNA for the CDR3 is TGTGCCAGCAGTGTATTGACTAGTAATACGCAGTATTTT.

This clone is a singleton in its sample. The chain employs TRBV23-1 and TRBJ1-5; TRBD1 agrees at 8 bases. TRBV23-1 is known as an ORF, though its function is uncertain. The CDR3 loop spans 16 amino acids. J gave up 4 bases and V 0 bases, and 5 bases lay outside the gene matches. The CDR3 nucleotides are TGCGCCAGCAGTCAATCGAGCAGGGGGCGGAATCAGCCCCAGCATTTT. Its translation: CASSQSSRGRNQPQHF.

The chain joins TRBV6-1 to TRBJ1-2; D is undetermined. CDR3 length equals 13 residues. The V end lost 8 bases, the J end lost 0 bases, and 10 bases lay between the germline ends. Looked up from germline, CDR1 is MNHNS and CDR2 is SASEGT. CDR3 loop: CASLLDANYGYTF. DNA of the CDR3: TGTGCCAGCCTACTAGATGCTAACTATGGCTACACCTTC.

The chain has TRBV6-5 and TRBJ1-1, with 10 bases lining up with TRBD1. Trimming took 3 bases from V and 5 from J; bases not matched to a gene: 9. The CDR3 runs 16 residues. Germline lookup yields CDR1 MNHEY and CDR2 SVGAGI. CDR3 nucleotide sequence: TGTGCCAGCAGTTATCAGGTTCCGGGACAGGGGACTGAAGCTTTCTTT. The encoded protein is CASSYQVPGQGTEAFF.

CDR3 amino acids: CASRSAQGGEKLFF. In DNA, the CDR3 is TGTGCCAGTAGGTCGGCACAGGGGGGGGAAAAACTGTTTTTT. V gene TRBV19 combines with J gene TRBJ1-4, with 8 nucleotides matching TRBD1. CDR3 length: 14 amino acids. Germline CDR1 is LNHDA and CDR2 is SQIVND (reference sequence). V trimming: 6 bases; J trimming: 8 bases; junction bases outside the gene matches: 8.

This chain connects TRBV29-1 to TRBJ1-2; tentative D call: TRBD1 (5 bases). The CDR3 is 12 residues long. V was pared by 4 bases and J by 1 base, with 7 bases between. The germline gives CDR1 SQVTM, CDR2 ANQGSEA. CDR3 loop: CSVVGVNYGYTF. Here the CDR3 DNA reads TGCAGCGTTGTAGGGGTTAACTATGGCTACACCTTC.

CDR3 DNA sequence: TGCGCCAGCAGCTTGATGGGACTAGCGGGGGGCCCTCTGTTTCCTGGCAATGAGCAGTTCTTC. Protein sequence: CASSLMGLAGGPLFPGNEQFF. The V call is TRBV5-1, the J call TRBJ2-1; 15 nucleotides align to TRBD2. Germline V gene lookup returns CDR1 SGHRS and CDR2 YFSETQ. Trimming cost V 1 base and J 6 bases; bases outside gene matches: 17. The CDR3 covers 21 residues.

This clone was picked up one time. The rearrangement links TRBV5-5 to TRBJ1-1; D is unresolved. Trimming took 1 base from V and 1 from J, leaving 5 bases between them. In germline, CDR1 is SGHKS, CDR2 YYEKEE (reference sequence). The CDR3 contains 13 residues. The CDR3 bases are TGTGCCAGCAGCTTGACCGGGAACACTGAAGCTTTCTTT. Residues: CASSLTGNTEAFF.

The chain combines TRBV10-3 with TRBJ2-3, with D hard to call. CDR3 size: 11 residues. The germline gives CDR1 ENHRY, CDR2 SYGVKD. The germline V and J ends were trimmed by 0 bases and 10 bases, with 5 bases remaining between them. In nucleotides, the CDR3 is TGTGCCATCAGTGAGTCAGCTTCGCAGTATTTT. Its protein product is CAISESASQYF.

The chain combines TRBV5-6 with TRBJ2-6; TRBD1 agrees at 8 bases. The CDR3 runs to 15 residues. Germline CDR1 reads SGHDT; CDR2 reads YYEEEE. After removal of 4 bases from V and 7 bases from J, the junction contained 7 bases not matched to a gene. Here the CDR3 DNA reads TGTGCCAGCAGCCCACAGGGGGTGCGTGCCAACGTCCTGACTTTC. Amino acids: CASSPQGVRANVLTF.

The gene calls are TRBV4-2 and TRBJ2-7; 9 bases align to TRBD1. The V gene end was trimmed by 4 bases and the J gene end by 1 base; junction bases not matched to a gene: 11. This CDR3 contains 17 residues. CDR1 and CDR2 from the germline V gene are LGHNA and YNFKEQ. CDR3 protein: CASSPFTGTGISYEQYF. CDR3 coding DNA: TGTGCCAGCAGCCCTTTCACCGGGACAGGGATATCCTACGAGCAGTACTTC.

The CDR3 region is CASSESPGQGPIEAFF. The CDR3 DNA is TGTGCCAGCAGTGAATCTCCGGGACAGGGTCCAATCGAAGCTTTCTTT. The chain employs TRBV25-1 and TRBJ1-1, with 9 bases aligning to TRBD1. Germline CDR1 reads MGHDK; CDR2 reads SYGVNS. Unmatched junction bases numbered 11, after V lost 1 base and J lost 8 bases. This CDR3 comprises 16 residues.

The chain is built from TRBV5-4 and TRBJ2-1; the D is unclear. Between the trimmed V and J ends, which lost 0 bases and 6 bases, there was a span of 13 bases. This CDR3 is built from 15 residues. CDR1 and CDR2 (germline): SGHNT, YYREEE (reference sequence). The CDR3 is CASSLGAASFNEQFF. CDR3 nucleotide sequence: TGTGCCAGCAGCTTGGGGGCTGCGAGCTTCAATGAGCAGTTCTTC.

This sequence joins TRBV7-9 and TRBJ2-7; TRBD1 agrees at 7 bases. The length of the CDR3 is 16 residues. V shed 4 bases, J shed 1 base, and the junction held 10 bases outside the gene matches. In germline, CDR1 is SEHNR, CDR2 FQNEAQ (reference sequence). The CDR3 DNA follows: TGTGCCAGCAGCTCGACACCGGGACAGCCGTCCTACGAGCAGTACTTC. This translates into CASSSTPGQPSYEQYF.

V gene TRBV5-1 combines with J gene TRBJ2-2; 12 bases line up with TRBD2. Trimming at V came to 0 bases and at J to 2 bases, leaving 8 bases not matched to a gene. Germline CDR1 and CDR2: SGHRS and YFSETQ. The CDR3 covers 19 residues. The CDR3 DNA reads as TGCGCCAGCAGCTTGGTGTTTCTAGCGGGAGGGCGTAACACCGGGGAGCTGTTTTTT. It specifies CASSLVFLAGGRNTGELFF. Variable domain in full (rest from reference TRBV5-1 and TRBJ2-2): KAGVTQTPRYLIKTRGQQVTLSCSPISGHRSVSWYQQTPGQGLQFLFEYFSETQRNKGNFPGRFSGRQFSNSRSEMNVSTLELGDSALYLCASSLVFLAGGRNTGELFFGEGSRLTVL.

The chain uses TRBV7-2 and TRBJ2-5; D is undetermined. CDR1 is SGHTA, CDR2 FQGNSA, per germline. CDR3 length: 14 residues. The V gene lost 2 bases and the J gene lost 2 bases, with 9 bases spanning the gap. In DNA, the CDR3 is TGTGCCAGCAGCTTACTGGCAGGACAAGAGACCCAGTACTTC. Translating it yields CASSLLAGQETQYF.

The chain recombines TRBV6-1 with TRBJ2-7; 7 positions agree with TRBD1. The germline V gene has CDR1 MNHNS and CDR2 SASEGT. Unmatched junction bases numbered 5, after V lost 6 bases and J lost 3 bases. This CDR3 contains 13 residues. For the CDR3, the DNA is TGTGCCAGCAGCCATACAGGGGACTACGAGCAGTACTTC. Residues: CASSHTGDYEQYF.

This chain connects TRBV21-1 to TRBJ1-3. TRBV21-1 is a pseudogene segment. This CDR3 has 16 residues. CDR3 amino acids: CASSKGGESSGNTIYF. For the CDR3, the DNA is TGTGCCAGCAGCAAAGGGGGAGAGAGCTCTGGAAACACCATATATTTT.

V gene TRBV18 combines with J gene TRBJ2-2; 8 positions agree with TRBD1. This CDR3 has 18 residues. Trimming cost V 0 bases and J 0 bases; bases outside gene matches: 6. Per germline, CDR1 KGHSH and CDR2 LQKENI. The CDR3 region is CASSPPYRTGTNTGELFF. The CDR3 DNA follows: TGTGCCAGCTCACCACCTTACCGGACAGGGACGAACACCGGGGAGCTGTTTTTT. The entire variable domain, with the rest obtained from reference TRBV18 and TRBJ2-2, is as follows: NAGVMQNPRHLVRRRGQEARLRCSPMKGHSHVYWYRQLPEEGLKFMVYLQKENIIDESGMPKERFSAEFPKEGPSILRIQQVVRGDSAAYFCASSPPYRTGTNTGELFFGEGSRLTVL.

The V and J genes are TRBV11-3 and TRBJ2-7; 9 positions match TRBD1. The CDR3 runs to 15 residues. V was pared by 6 bases and J by 3 bases, with 9 bases of the junction left unmatched. Germline lookup yields CDR1 SGHNT and CDR2 YENEEA. For the CDR3, the DNA is TGTGCCAGCAGTCACTCAGGACAGGGGAACTACGAGCAGTACTTC. Its protein product is CASSHSGQGNYEQYF.

The chain recombines TRBV30 with TRBJ2-3; maybe TRBD2 (6 bases). Trimming cost V 3 bases and J 6 bases, with 10 bases left between them. Germline V lookup: CDR1 GTSNPN, CDR2 SVGIG (reference sequence). The CDR3 sequence is 12 residues long. CDR3 in amino acids: CAWSVGRDTQYF. The CDR3 DNA reads as TGTGCCTGGAGCGTAGGGAGGGATACGCAGTATTTT.

V is TRBV19 and J is TRBJ2-7; 8 nucleotides match TRBD2. Germline CDR1 LNHDA, CDR2 SQIVND (reference sequence). V was pared by 3 bases and J by 0 bases, with 4 bases of the junction left unmatched. This CDR3 contains 15 residues. CDR3 region: CASSMGGRLSYEQYF. In nucleotides, the CDR3 is TGTGCCAGTAGTATGGGCGGGAGGCTCTCCTACGAGCAGTACTTC.

The chain employs TRBV10-3 and TRBJ2-1, with a possible D match to TRBD1 (5 bases). Trimming left V 7 bases short and J 5 bases short, with 12 bases between. Germline CDR1 is ENHRY and CDR2 is SYGVKD. There are 13 residues in the CDR3. This CDR3 is CAITGIVNNEQFF. In DNA form, the CDR3 reads TGTGCCATCACAGGGATTGTTAACAATGAGCAGTTCTTC.

This chain links TRBV5-1 with TRBJ2-5, with 9 bases aligning to TRBD2. The CDR3 has 18 residues. From germline, CDR1 is SGHRS and CDR2 YFSETQ. Germline trimming cut 0 bases from V and 0 bases from J; bases unmatched to any gene: 9. The CDR3 region has the DNA TGCGCCAGCAGCTTGGGAGTAGCGGGAGAGGGGTACCAAGAGACCCAGTACTTC. Protein sequence: CASSLGVAGEGYQETQYF.